This TCR beta chain appears in the sequencing data of a study of blood T cell repertoires in COVID-19. Study in general: Both acute and convalescent COVID-19 samples were obtained from the United States, Italy and Spain. Nucleic acid was either cDNA or gDNA, and it came from T cells, B-cell-depleted T cells, or PBMCs.

Original analysis: The authors estimated nucleated cell counts from reference gene primer amplification. Generated by immunoSEQ multiplex PCR, the TCRdb table keeps only in-frame clones and is missing some. V and J calls and clone size are those listed in that table; D and trimming were worked out from the DNA. Among 150,000 to 200,000 clones, approximately 90% were seen once, and the ten largest hold approximately 2.1%. The germline CDR1 and CDR2 sequences are SEHNR and FQNEAQ (reference sequence). Trimming removed 4 bases from V and 2 bases from J; junction bases left unmatched: 8. CDR3 length equals 17 residues.

The clonotype originates from a man aged 18 to 29 who had recovered from COVID-19. Sequences were obtained from peripheral blood. V usage is TRBV7-9 and J usage is TRBJ2-2; 9 bases match TRBD1. CDR3 sequence: CASSWLDRGTNTGELFF. CDR3 DNA: TGTGCCAGCAGCTGGCTAGACAGGGGGACCAACACCGGGGAGCTGTTTTTT.